This T cell receptor beta chain was recovered during a study of blood T cell repertoires in COVID-19. Study-wide context: Samples taken during acute and convalescent COVID-19 were collected in the United States, Italy and Spain. Nucleic acid was either cDNA or gDNA, and it came from T cells, B-cell-depleted T cells, or PBMCs.

CDR3 size: 15 residues. V trimming: 1 base; J trimming: 4 bases; junction bases outside the gene matches: 6. Germline CDR1 and CDR2: SGHRS and YFSETQ. This clone was observed a handful of times. As processed by the authors: Amplifying reference gene primers gave estimates of nucleated cell counts. Some clones are missing from TCRdb's copy, which holds only in-frame ones; the method was immunoSEQ multiplex PCR. That table is the source of V, J and clone size, and D and trimming were worked out from the DNA. Of about 210,000 clones listed, 92% are singletons. This TCR came from a man aged 30 to 39 with acute or convalescent COVID-19. Sequences were obtained from peripheral blood. The chain couples TRBV5-1 to TRBJ2-3, with 7 bases lining up with TRBD2. In nucleotides, the CDR3 is TGCGCCAGCAGCTTGTTGGCGGGAGAGTCAGATACGCAGTATTTT. Translated: CASSLLAGESDTQYF.